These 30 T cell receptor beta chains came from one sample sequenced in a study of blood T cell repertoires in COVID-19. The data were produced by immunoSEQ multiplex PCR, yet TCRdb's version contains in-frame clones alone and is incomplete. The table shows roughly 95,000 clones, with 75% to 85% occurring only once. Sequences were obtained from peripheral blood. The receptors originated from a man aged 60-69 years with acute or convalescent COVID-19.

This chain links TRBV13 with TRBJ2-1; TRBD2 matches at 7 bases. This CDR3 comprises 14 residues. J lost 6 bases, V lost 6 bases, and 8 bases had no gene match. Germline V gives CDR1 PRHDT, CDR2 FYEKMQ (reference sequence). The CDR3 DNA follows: TGTGCCAGCAGAACCGGCGGGAGTTTCAATGAGCAGTTCTTC. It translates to CASRTGGSFNEQFF.

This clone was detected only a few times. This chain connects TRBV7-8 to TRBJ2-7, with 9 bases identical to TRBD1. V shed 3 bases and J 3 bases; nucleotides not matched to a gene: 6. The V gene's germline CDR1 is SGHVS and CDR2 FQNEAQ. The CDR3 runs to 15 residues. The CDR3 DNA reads TGTGCCAGCAGCTTCCGGGACAGGGCGGACTACGAGCAGTACTTC. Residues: CASSFRDRADYEQYF.

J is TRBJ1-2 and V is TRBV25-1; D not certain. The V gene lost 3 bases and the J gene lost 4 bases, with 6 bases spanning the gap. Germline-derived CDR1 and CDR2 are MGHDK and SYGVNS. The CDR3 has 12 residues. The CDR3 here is CASSDNGYGYTF. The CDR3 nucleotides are TGTGCCAGCAGTGATAACGGCTATGGCTACACCTTC.

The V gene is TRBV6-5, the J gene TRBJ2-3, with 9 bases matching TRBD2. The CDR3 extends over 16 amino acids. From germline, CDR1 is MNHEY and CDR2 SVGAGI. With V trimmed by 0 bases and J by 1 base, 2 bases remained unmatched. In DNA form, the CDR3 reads TGTGCCAGCAGTTACTCCCTAGCGGGGCGCACAGATACGCAGTATTTT. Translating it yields CASSYSLAGRTDTQYF.

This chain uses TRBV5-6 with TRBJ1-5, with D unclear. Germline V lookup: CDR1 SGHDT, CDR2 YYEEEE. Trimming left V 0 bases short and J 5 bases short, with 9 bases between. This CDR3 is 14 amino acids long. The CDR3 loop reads CASSLAGYYQPQHF. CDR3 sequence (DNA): TGTGCCAGCAGCTTGGCGGGATACTATCAGCCCCAGCATTTT.

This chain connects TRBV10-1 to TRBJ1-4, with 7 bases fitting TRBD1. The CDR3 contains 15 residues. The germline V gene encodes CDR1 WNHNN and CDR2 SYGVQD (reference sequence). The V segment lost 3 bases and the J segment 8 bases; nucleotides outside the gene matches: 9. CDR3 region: CASSDQGTAREKLFF. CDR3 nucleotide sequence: TGCGCCAGCAGTGATCAAGGGACAGCGAGGGAAAAACTGTTTTTT.

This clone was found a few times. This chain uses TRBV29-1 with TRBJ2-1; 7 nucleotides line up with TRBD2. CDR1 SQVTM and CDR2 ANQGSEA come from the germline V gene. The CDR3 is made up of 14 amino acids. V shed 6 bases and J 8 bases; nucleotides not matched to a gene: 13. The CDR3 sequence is CSVETSTPDDEQFF. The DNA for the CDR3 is TGCAGCGTGGAGACTAGCACGCCAGACGATGAGCAGTTCTTC.

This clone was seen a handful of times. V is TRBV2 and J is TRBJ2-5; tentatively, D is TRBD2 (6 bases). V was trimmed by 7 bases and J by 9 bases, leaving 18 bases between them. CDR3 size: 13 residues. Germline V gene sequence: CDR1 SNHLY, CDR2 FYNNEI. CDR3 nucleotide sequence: TGTGCCAGCATCCTACGGGAGTATGAGGCCCAGTACTTC. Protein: CASILREYEAQYF.

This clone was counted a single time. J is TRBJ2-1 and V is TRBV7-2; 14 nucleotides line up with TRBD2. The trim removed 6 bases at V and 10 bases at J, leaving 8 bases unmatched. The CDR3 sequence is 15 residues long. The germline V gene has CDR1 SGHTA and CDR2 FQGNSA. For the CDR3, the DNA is TGTGCCAGCAGTTCGACTAGCGGGAGGGCTATCGAGCAGTTCTTC. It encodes CASSSTSGRAIEQFF. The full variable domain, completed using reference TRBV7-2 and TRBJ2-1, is GAGVSQSPSNKVTEKGKDVELRCDPISGHTALYWYRQSLGQGLEFLIYFQGNSAPDKSGLPSDRFSAERTGGSVSTLTIQRTQQEDSAVYLCASSSTSGRAIEQFFGPGTRLTVL.

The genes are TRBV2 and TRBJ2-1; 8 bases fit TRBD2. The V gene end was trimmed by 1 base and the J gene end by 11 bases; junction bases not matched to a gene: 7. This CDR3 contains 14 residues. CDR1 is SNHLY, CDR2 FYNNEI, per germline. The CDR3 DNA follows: TGTGCCAGCAGTGAAGTCACCCGGGAGGGAAAGCAGTTCTTC. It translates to CASSEVTREGKQFF.

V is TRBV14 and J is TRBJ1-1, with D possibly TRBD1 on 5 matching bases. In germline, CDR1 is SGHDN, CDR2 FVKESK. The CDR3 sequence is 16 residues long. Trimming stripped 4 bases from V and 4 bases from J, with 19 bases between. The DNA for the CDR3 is TGTGCCAGCAGCCCCCTCGGGGGTAGCACTGGCACTGAAGCTTTCTTT. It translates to CASSPLGGSTGTEAFF.

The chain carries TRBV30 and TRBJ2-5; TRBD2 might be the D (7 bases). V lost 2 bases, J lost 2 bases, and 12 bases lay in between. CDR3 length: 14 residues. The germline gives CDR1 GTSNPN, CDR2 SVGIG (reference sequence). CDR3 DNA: TGTGCCTGGAGTAGGGGGGGAGGGCAAGAGACCCAGTACTTC. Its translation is CAWSRGGGQETQYF.

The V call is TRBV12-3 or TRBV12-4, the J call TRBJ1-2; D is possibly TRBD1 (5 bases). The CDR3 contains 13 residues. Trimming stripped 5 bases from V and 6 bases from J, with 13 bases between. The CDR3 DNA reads TGTGCCAGCAGTGCTGACAGAGCCCATGGCTACACCTTC. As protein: CASSADRAHGYTF.

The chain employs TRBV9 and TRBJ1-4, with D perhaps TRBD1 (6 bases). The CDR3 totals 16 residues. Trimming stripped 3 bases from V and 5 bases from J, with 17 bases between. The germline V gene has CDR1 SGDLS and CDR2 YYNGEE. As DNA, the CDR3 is TGTGCCAGCAGCGCTGGAGTAGGACAGCTAAATGAAAAACTGTTTTTT. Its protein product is CASSAGVGQLNEKLFF. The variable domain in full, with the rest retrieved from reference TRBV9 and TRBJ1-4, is DSGVTQTPKHLITATGQRVTLRCSPRSGDLSVYWYQQSLDQGLQFLIQYYNGEERAKGNILERFSAQQFPDLHSELNLSSLELGDSALYFCASSAGVGQLNEKLFFGSGTQLSVL.

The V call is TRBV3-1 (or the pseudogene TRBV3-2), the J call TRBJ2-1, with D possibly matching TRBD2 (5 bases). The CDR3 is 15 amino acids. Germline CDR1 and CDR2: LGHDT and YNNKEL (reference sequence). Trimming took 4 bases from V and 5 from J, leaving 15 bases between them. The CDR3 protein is CASSRSEGRHNEQFF. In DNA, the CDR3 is TGTGCCAGCAGCCGGAGCGAGGGCCGACACAATGAGCAGTTCTTC.

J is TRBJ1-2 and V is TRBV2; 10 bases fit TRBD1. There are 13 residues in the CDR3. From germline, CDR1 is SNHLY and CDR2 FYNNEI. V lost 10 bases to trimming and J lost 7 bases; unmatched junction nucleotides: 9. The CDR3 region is CATTTDRGVGYTF. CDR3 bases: TGTGCCACCACCACGGACAGGGGGGTTGGCTACACCTTC. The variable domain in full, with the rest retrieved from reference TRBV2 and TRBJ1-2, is EPEVTQTPSHQVTQMGQEVILRCVPISNHLYFYWYRQILGQKVEFLVSFYNNEISEKSEIFDDQFSVERPDGSNFTLKIRSTKLEDSAMYFCATTTDRGVGYTFGSGTRLTVV.

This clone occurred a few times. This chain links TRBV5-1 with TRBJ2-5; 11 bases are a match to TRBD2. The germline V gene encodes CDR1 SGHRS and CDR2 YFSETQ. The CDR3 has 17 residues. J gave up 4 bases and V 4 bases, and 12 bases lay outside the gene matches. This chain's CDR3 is CASSLSTSGGAGETQYF. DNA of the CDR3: TGCGCCAGCAGCCTGAGCACTAGCGGGGGTGCGGGAGAGACCCAGTACTTC. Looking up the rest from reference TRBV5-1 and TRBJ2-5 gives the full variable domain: KAGVTQTPRYLIKTRGQQVTLSCSPISGHRSVSWYQQTPGQGLQFLFEYFSETQRNKGNFPGRFSGRQFSNSRSEMNVSTLELGDSALYLCASSLSTSGGAGETQYFGPGTRLLVL.

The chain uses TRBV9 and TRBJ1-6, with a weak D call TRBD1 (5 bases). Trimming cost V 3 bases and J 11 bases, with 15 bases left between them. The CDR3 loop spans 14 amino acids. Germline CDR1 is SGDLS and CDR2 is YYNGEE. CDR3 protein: CASSGGGVTAPLHF. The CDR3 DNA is TGTGCCAGCAGCGGGGGAGGGGTCACGGCACCCCTCCACTTT. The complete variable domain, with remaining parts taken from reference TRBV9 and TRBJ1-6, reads DSGVTQTPKHLITATGQRVTLRCSPRSGDLSVYWYQQSLDQGLQFLIQYYNGEERAKGNILERFSAQQFPDLHSELNLSSLELGDSALYFCASSGGGVTAPLHFGNGTRLTVT.

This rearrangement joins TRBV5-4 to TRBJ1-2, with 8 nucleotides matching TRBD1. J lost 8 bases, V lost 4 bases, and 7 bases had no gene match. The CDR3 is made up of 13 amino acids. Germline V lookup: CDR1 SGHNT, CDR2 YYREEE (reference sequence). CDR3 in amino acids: CASSPDRERGYTF. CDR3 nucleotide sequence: TGTGCCAGCAGCCCGGACAGGGAGCGGGGCTACACCTTC.

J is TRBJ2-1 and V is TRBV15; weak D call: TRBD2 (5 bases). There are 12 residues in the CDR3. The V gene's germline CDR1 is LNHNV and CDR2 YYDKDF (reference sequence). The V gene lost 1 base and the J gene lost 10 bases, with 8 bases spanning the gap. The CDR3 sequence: CATSRVSGEQFF. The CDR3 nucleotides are TGTGCCACCAGCAGAGTTTCGGGGGAGCAGTTCTTC.

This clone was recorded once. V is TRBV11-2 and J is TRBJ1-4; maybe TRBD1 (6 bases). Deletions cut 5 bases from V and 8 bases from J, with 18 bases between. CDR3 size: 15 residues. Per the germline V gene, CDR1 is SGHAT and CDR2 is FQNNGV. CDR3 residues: CASSPNPTGREKLFF. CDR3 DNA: TGTGCCAGCAGCCCCAACCCGACAGGAAGGGAAAAACTGTTTTTT.

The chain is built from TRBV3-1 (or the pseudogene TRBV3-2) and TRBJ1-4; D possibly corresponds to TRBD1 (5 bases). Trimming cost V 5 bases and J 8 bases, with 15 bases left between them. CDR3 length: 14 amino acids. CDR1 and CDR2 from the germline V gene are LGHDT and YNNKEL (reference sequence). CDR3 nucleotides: TGTGCCAGCAGCTACTCTCCTCGGGGGGAAAAACTGTTTTTT. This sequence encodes CASSYSPRGEKLFF.

Written as DNA, the CDR3 is TGTGCCTGGAGTTCCTCCCCCCGGATGGGAGGTCTCGGAGAGACCCAGTACTTC. It is translated as CAWSSSPRMGGLGETQYF. This rearrangement joins TRBV30 to TRBJ2-5; D might be TRBD2 (6 bases). The CDR3 consists of 18 residues. The germline CDR1 and CDR2 sequences are GTSNPN and SVGIG (reference sequence). The V end was cut by 2 bases, the J end by 4 bases, with 26 bases between. Supplemented by reference TRBV30 and TRBJ2-5, the full variable domain reads SQTIHQWPATLVQPVGSPLSLECTVEGTSNPNLYWYRQAAGRGLQLLFYSVGIGQISSEVPQNLSASRPQDRQFILSSKKLLLSDSGFYLCAWSSSPRMGGLGETQYFGPGTRLLVL.

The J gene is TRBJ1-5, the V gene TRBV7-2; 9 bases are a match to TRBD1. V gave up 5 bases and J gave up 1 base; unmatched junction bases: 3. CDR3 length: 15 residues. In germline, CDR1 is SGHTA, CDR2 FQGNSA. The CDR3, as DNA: TGTGCCAGCAGCCCCGGACAGGGGAGCAATCAGCCCCAGCATTTT. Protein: CASSPGQGSNQPQHF. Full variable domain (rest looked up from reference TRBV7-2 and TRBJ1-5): GAGVSQSPSNKVTEKGKDVELRCDPISGHTALYWYRQSLGQGLEFLIYFQGNSAPDKSGLPSDRFSAERTGGSVSTLTIQRTQQEDSAVYLCASSPGQGSNQPQHFGDGTRLSIL.

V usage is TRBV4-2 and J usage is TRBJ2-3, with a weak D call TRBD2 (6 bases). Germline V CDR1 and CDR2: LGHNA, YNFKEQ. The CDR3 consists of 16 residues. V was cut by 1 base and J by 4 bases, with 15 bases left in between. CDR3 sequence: CASSQGFLRGADTQYF. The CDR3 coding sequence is TGTGCCAGCAGCCAAGGATTTTTGCGGGGAGCAGATACGCAGTATTTT.

The CDR3 DNA reads as TGTGCCAGCAGTGAAGGAAAGGGGGCCGTGAACACTGAAGCTTTCTTT. Protein: CASSEGKGAVNTEAFF. The chain carries TRBV6-1 and TRBJ1-1, with TRBD1 matching over 7 bases. This CDR3 contains 16 residues. Germline V gives CDR1 MNHNS, CDR2 SASEGT. Trimming cost V 1 base and J 0 bases; bases outside gene matches: 5.

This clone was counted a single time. CDR3 residues: CASREVGTPGAMMGYTF. CDR3 DNA sequence: TGTGCCAGCAGAGAGGTTGGGACACCTGGCGCTATGATGGGCTACACCTTC. V usage is TRBV5-6 and J usage is TRBJ1-2; D possibly corresponds to TRBD1 (6 bases). Germline V gene sequence: CDR1 SGHDT, CDR2 YYEEEE. Trimming left V 5 bases short and J 8 bases short, with 28 bases between. This CDR3 region has 17 residues.

CDR3 nucleotides: TGTGCCAGTAGTTTCGCCGGGACATACTATGGCTACACCTTC. Protein sequence: CASSFAGTYYGYTF. The chain has TRBV19 and TRBJ1-2; possibly TRBD1 for D (6 bases). The CDR3 is 14 amino acids. Germline values: CDR1 LNHDA, CDR2 SQIVND (reference sequence). Trimming left V 5 bases short and J 3 bases short, with 13 bases between.

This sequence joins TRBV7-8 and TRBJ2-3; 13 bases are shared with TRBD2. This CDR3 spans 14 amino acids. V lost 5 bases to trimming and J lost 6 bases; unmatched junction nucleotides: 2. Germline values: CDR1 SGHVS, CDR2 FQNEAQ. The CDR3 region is CASSLTSGRDTQYF. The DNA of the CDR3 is TGTGCCAGCAGCCTGACTAGCGGGAGGGATACGCAGTATTTT. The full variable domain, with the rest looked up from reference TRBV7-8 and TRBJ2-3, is GAGVSQSPRYKVAKRGQDVALRCDPISGHVSLFWYQQALGQGPEFLTYFQNEAQLDKSGLPSDRFFAERPEGSVSTLKIQRTQQEDSAVYLCASSLTSGRDTQYFGPGTRLTVL.

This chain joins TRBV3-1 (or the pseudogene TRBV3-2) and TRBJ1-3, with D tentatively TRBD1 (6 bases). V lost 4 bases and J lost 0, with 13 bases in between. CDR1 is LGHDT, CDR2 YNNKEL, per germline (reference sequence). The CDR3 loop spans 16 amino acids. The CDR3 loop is CASSLPTGSSGNTIYF. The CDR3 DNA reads TGTGCCAGCAGCCTTCCGACAGGCAGCTCTGGAAACACCATATATTTT.